A selection of T cell receptor beta chains follows, all from one sample in a study of identical twins. TCRdb re-called the 5' RACE reads through MiXCR, storing one row per CDR3 protein. The repertoire holds hundreds of thousands of distinct CDR3 sequences, with 21% as singletons. These data also featured in a second study, about T cells expressing NK-cell markers.

Sequencing was carried out using PBMCs. The source of these receptors is a woman between 18 and 29 years old in good health. The CDR3 runs from the conserved cysteine through the conserved F or W. D genes are given only for firm matches. The listing skips clone size in some rows; elsewhere it reads once, few, many or a size class.

J	length	size	V	D	CDR3	DNA
TRBJ2-3	14	NA	TRBV27	NA	CASSRETSTDTQYF	TGTGCCAGCAGTCGGGAGACTAGCACAGATACGCAGTATTTT
TRBJ2-7	14	few	TRBV7-9	TRBD1	CASSLKDRGLEQYF	TGTGCCAGCAGCTTAAAGGACAGGGGGCTAGAGCAGTACTTC
TRBJ1-4	13	few	TRBV20-1	NA	CSARGGSVEKLFF	TGCAGTGCTAGGGGTGGCTCCGTCGAAAAACTGTTTTTT
TRBJ2-3	13	few	TRBV20-1	NA	CSATKAAGNTQYF	TGCAGTGCTACAAAAGCGGCCGGAAATACGCAGTATTTT
TRBJ2-1	17	many	TRBV19	NA	CASSIDFWRAYYNEQFF	TGTGCCAGTAGTATAGATTTTTGGAGGGCATACTACAATGAGCAGTTCTTC
TRBJ1-5	14	NA	TRBV20-1	TRBD1	CSARLDRAHQPQHF	TGCAGTGCTAGGCTAGACAGGGCTCATCAGCCCCAGCATTTT
TRBJ2-1	15	NA	TRBV7-9	NA	CASRKGVLSYNEQFF	TGTGCCAGCAGAAAAGGGGTTCTCTCCTACAATGAGCAGTTCTTC
TRBJ1-5	13	few	TRBV5-1	NA	CASKVGADQPQHF	TGCGCCAGCAAAGTGGGGGCAGATCAGCCCCAGCATTTT
TRBJ2-7	16	few	TRBV5-1	NA	CASSGSHDGQRYEQYF	TGCGCCAGCAGCGGTTCCCACGACGGACAGAGGTACGAGCAGTACTTC
TRBJ1-5	15	many	TRBV20-1	TRBD1	CSAQHLGQGDQPQHF	TGCAGTGCCCAGCACTTGGGACAGGGCGATCAGCCCCAGCATTTT
TRBJ2-5	14	many	TRBV29-1	TRBD2	CSVVALAGQETQYF	TGCAGCGTTGTGGCCCTAGCGGGTCAAGAGACCCAGTACTTC
TRBJ2-7	13	NA	TRBV20-1	NA	CSAHEDRSYEQYF	TGCAGTGCTCATGAGGACCGTTCCTACGAGCAGTACTTC
TRBJ2-5	16	few	TRBV12-3/TRBV12-4	TRBD2	CASSVKTSEYQETQYF	TGTGCCAGCAGTGTAAAGACTAGCGAGTACCAAGAGACCCAGTACTTC
TRBJ1-1	14	NA	TRBV20-1	NA	CSAISRGMNTEAFF	TGCAGTGCTATATCAAGGGGTATGAACACTGAAGCTTTCTTT
TRBJ2-3	13	NA	TRBV4-1	NA	CASSQDPRDTQYF	TGCGCCAGCAGCCAAGATCCGCGAGATACGCAGTATTTT
TRBJ1-4	13	few	TRBV29-1	NA	CSVRTGRNEKLFF	TGCAGCGTCCGTACAGGGCGTAACGAAAAACTGTTTTTT
TRBJ1-1	13	many	TRBV12-3/TRBV12-4	NA	CASTPANSPEAFF	TGTGCCAGCACCCCAGCCAACAGTCCTGAAGCTTTCTTT
TRBJ2-2	11	NA	TRBV30	NA	CAWAWGGELFF	TGTGCCTGGGCCTGGGGCGGGGAGCTGTTTTTT
TRBJ1-1	14	NA	TRBV20-1	NA	CSAKRGTANTEAFF	TGCAGTGCCAAAAGGGGGACGGCGAACACTGAAGCTTTCTTT
TRBJ2-7	15	few	TRBV4-3	TRBD2	CASSSGLASTYEQYF	TGCGCCAGCAGCTCGGGACTAGCGTCGACCTACGAGCAGTACTTC
TRBJ2-7	13	few	TRBV29-1	TRBD2	CSMLAGTLGEQYF	TGCAGCATGCTAGCGGGGACCCTCGGCGAGCAGTACTTC
TRBJ2-2	15	few	TRBV7-2	NA	CASSLQRTNTGELFF	TGTGCCAGCAGCCTCCAGCGGACGAACACCGGGGAGCTGTTTTTT
TRBJ2-3	15	NA	TRBV10-3	NA	CAITRQGGSTDTQYF	TGTGCCATCACCCGACAGGGAGGGAGCACAGATACGCAGTATTTT
TRBJ2-5	17	NA	TRBV5-6	TRBD2	CASSLRRLAGEKETQYF	TGTGCCAGCAGCCTTCGAAGACTAGCGGGGGAAAAAGAGACCCAGTACTTC
TRBJ2-7	15	NA	TRBV7-9	NA	CASSHTPPAYYEQYF	TGTGCCAGCAGCCATACACCCCCGGCGTACTACGAGCAGTACTTC
TRBJ2-7	16	few	TRBV29-1	NA	CSVVDAGRRSSYEQYF	TGCAGCGTTGTGGATGCGGGACGGCGAAGCTCCTACGAGCAGTACTTC
TRBJ1-1	14	many	TRBV5-1	NA	CASSPRTRNTEAFF	TGCGCCAGCAGCCCGAGGACGAGGAACACTGAAGCTTTCTTT
TRBJ1-1	14	NA	TRBV9	NA	CASSGNRVNTEAFF	TGTGCCAGCAGCGGCAACAGGGTGAACACTGAAGCTTTCTTT
TRBJ2-1	15	NA	TRBV7-2	NA	CASSLGTDRYNEQFF	TGTGCCAGCAGCTTGGGGACGGACCGCTACAATGAGCAGTTCTTC
TRBJ2-1	12	NA	TRBV9	NA	CASSRASNEQFF	TGTGCCAGCAGCCGGGCCTCCAATGAGCAGTTCTTC
TRBJ2-4	15	many	TRBV20-1	NA	CSATQRPLAKNIQYF	TGCAGTGCTACACAGAGACCCTTAGCCAAAAACATTCAGTACTTC
TRBJ2-5	14	NA	TRBV29-1	NA	CSGLSTLAKETQYF	TGCAGCGGATTGTCGACTCTAGCGAAAGAGACCCAGTACTTC
TRBJ1-1	14	few	TRBV9	NA	CASSVVVLGSEAFF	TGTGCCAGCAGCGTAGTCGTATTGGGGTCTGAAGCTTTCTTT
TRBJ2-4	14	NA	TRBV20-1	TRBD2	CSARESGRRNIQYF	TGCAGTGCGAGAGAAAGCGGGAGGAGAAACATTCAGTACTTC
TRBJ2-5	15	NA	TRBV19	TRBD2	CASSQGLAGKETQYF	TGTGCCAGTAGTCAAGGACTAGCGGGGAAAGAGACCCAGTACTTC
TRBJ1-2	14	many	TRBV5-1	NA	CASSPSWGSYGYTF	TGCGCCAGCAGCCCGTCCTGGGGGTCGTATGGCTACACCTTC
TRBJ2-7	11	few	TRBV12-3/TRBV12-4	NA	CASSLGQEQYF	TGTGCCAGCAGTCTCGGACAGGAGCAGTACTTC
TRBJ1-2	13	few	TRBV2	NA	CASSPDQEYGYTF	TGTGCCAGCAGTCCGGACCAGGAATATGGCTACACCTTC
TRBJ1-2	15	NA	TRBV15	NA	CATSRATGSVNGYTF	TGTGCCACCAGCAGAGCAACAGGGTCGGTAAATGGCTACACCTTC
TRBJ2-1	12	few	TRBV5-1	NA	CASSLFDNEQFF	TGCGCCAGCAGCTTGTTCGACAATGAGCAGTTCTTC
TRBJ1-1	13	NA	TRBV10-3	NA	CASGPQGGTEAFF	TGTGCCTCGGGGCCCCAAGGGGGCACTGAAGCTTTCTTT
TRBJ2-2	14	NA	TRBV6-1	NA	CASRTRANTGELFF	TGTGCCAGCAGGACACGGGCGAACACCGGGGAGCTGTTTTTT
TRBJ1-4	14	few	TRBV12-3/TRBV12-4	NA	CASSLSGVDEKLFF	TGTGCCAGCAGTTTATCCGGTGTGGATGAAAAACTGTTTTTT
TRBJ2-5	13	few	TRBV9	NA	CASSVASGETQYF	TGTGCCAGCAGCGTAGCTTCCGGAGAGACCCAGTACTTC
TRBJ2-3	16	few	TRBV9	NA	CASSVAPALSTDTQYF	TGTGCCAGCAGCGTAGCTCCGGCCCTTAGCACAGATACGCAGTATTTT
TRBJ1-2	13	few	TRBV7-9	NA	CASSYDPLRGYTF	TGTGCCAGCAGCTACGACCCACTCCGGGGCTACACCTTC
TRBJ1-1	12	NA	TRBV6-2/TRBV6-3	TRBD1	CASREQGTQAFF	TGTGCCAGCAGGGAACAGGGGACGCAAGCTTTCTTT
TRBJ1-2	14	NA	TRBV18	TRBD1	CASSPLGTGLGYTF	TGTGCCAGCTCACCGCTGGGGACAGGGCTTGGCTACACCTTC
TRBJ2-1	14	NA	TRBV11-2	NA	CASNREGLRAKQFF	TGTGCCAGCAACCGTGAAGGGCTCCGCGCTAAGCAGTTCTTC
TRBJ2-6	15	few	TRBV7-9	NA	CASSFRGPGANVLTF	TGTGCCAGCAGCTTCAGGGGACCTGGGGCCAACGTCCTGACTTTC
TRBJ1-2	14	many	TRBV12-3/TRBV12-4	TRBD1	CASSLWGTVDGYTF	TGTGCCAGCAGCCTTTGGGGGACAGTCGATGGCTACACCTTC
TRBJ2-3	15	NA	TRBV20-1	TRBD2	CSALGPSGFTDTQYF	TGCAGTGCCCTAGGGCCTAGCGGGTTCACAGATACGCAGTATTTT
TRBJ1-1	15	many	TRBV10-3	NA	CAISEQDGGNTEAFF	TGTGCCATCAGTGAGCAAGACGGGGGAAACACTGAAGCTTTCTTT
TRBJ2-4	15	many	TRBV29-1	NA	CSAQGPTDYGNIQYF	TGCAGCGCCCAAGGCCCGACAGACTATGGGAACATTCAGTACTTC
TRBJ1-2	13	many	TRBV4-3	TRBD1	CASSPGQGRGYTF	TGCGCCAGCAGCCCGGGACAGGGACGAGGCTACACCTTC
TRBJ2-7	15	few	TRBV10-3	TRBD1	CAISDGTGKSYEQYF	TGTGCCATCAGTGATGGGACAGGGAAGTCCTACGAGCAGTACTTC
TRBJ2-3	14	few	TRBV3-1	TRBD2	CASTTSEGADTQYF	TGTGCCAGCACGACTAGCGAGGGGGCAGATACGCAGTATTTT
TRBJ2-4	15	NA	TRBV11-2	NA	CASRPTGTIKNIQYF	TGTGCCAGCAGACCCACAGGGACAATCAAAAACATTCAGTACTTC
TRBJ2-3	15	NA	TRBV27	TRBD2	CASSPSGRARDTQYF	TGTGCCAGCAGCCCCAGCGGGAGGGCCAGAGATACGCAGTATTTT